Sequencing of this T cell receptor (beta chain) was carried out in a study of radiotherapy plus CTLA-4 blockade in lung cancer. Data came from immunoSEQ multiplex PCR; TCRdb stores just in-frame clones and leaves some out. The data hold fewer than 90,000 clones, with around four fifths observed a single time. Per the germline V gene, CDR1 is SGDLS and CDR2 is YYNGEE. The trim removed 1 base at V and 5 bases at J, leaving 3 bases unmatched. The CDR3 spans 14 residues. This chain connects TRBV9 to TRBJ2-3; 8 nucleotides align to TRBD1. Sequenced material: peripheral blood, taken from a patient treated with radiotherapy plus ipilimumab. The TCR was taken from a human donor with non-small cell lung cancer who had stable disease on radiotherapy plus ipilimumab. Here the CDR3 reads CASSVQGAIDTQYF. CDR3 DNA: TGTGCCAGCAGCGTACAGGGGGCGATAGATACGCAGTATTTT.